A selection of T cell receptor beta chains follows, all from one sample in a study of blood T cell repertoires in COVID-19. Sequenced by immunoSEQ multiplex PCR; TCRdb stores in-frame clones only, minus some. The top ten clones hold approximately 3.4% of a sample with roughly 97,000 clones, about 86% of them seen once. The sequenced material came from peripheral blood. The receptor set was obtained from a woman older than 75 with active or convalescent COVID-19. The conserved cysteine and the conserved F or W are not part of the CDR3 here. A D gene is named only where the DNA matches it firmly.

D | V | CDR3
TRBD1 | TRBV6-1 | ASSDVTGTVGYGYT
- | TRBV28 | ASTGFTYEQY
TRBD1 | TRBV28 | ASSAVQGVYGYT
- | TRBV7-9 | ASSSVLMANEQF
- | TRBV6-5 | ASSPGQAASQPQH
- | TRBV18 | ASSPPGGASNQPQH
- | TRBV6-5 | ASKIATTYEQY
- | TRBV5-1 | ASRTGSGETQY
- | TRBV6-2/TRBV6-3 | ASSSQPPGVYGAF
- | TRBV6-5 | ASIPGQFPGELF
- | TRBV19 | ASSFGENNQPQH
- | TRBV6-2/TRBV6-3 | ASSIGGPQH
TRBD1 | TRBV23-1 | ASSQPRQGPSNQPQH
TRBD1 | TRBV19 | ASSIGRQGFLETQY
TRBD2 | TRBV9 | ASSVAVMTSGYNEQF
TRBD1 | TRBV7-8 | ASSPQGTGWQETQY
- | TRBV24-1 | ATSDHTGSVYGYT
TRBD1 | TRBV9 | ASSGQGASGELF
TRBD1 | TRBV19 | ASRDRGTNSPLH
- | TRBV7-2 | ASSSPTGNHEAF
TRBD2 | TRBV5-1 | ASSRTGLAGGRYNEQF
- | TRBV28 | ASSSPGGGSNEKLF
- | TRBV5-4 | ASSSRQSLNYEQY
TRBD1 | TRBV6-5 | ASSLTGGQGGSGYT
TRBD1 | TRBV6-5 | ASSTSGTGREKLF
- | TRBV9 | ASSVDSFTGNSPLH
TRBD2 | TRBV6-4 | ASSVTSGFTGELF
TRBD1 | TRBV10-3 | AISSGQGDTGELF
TRBD2 | TRBV6-6 | ASTPATSGRDTQY
- | TRBV6-2/TRBV6-3 | ASSYYIVQIGELF
TRBD1 | TRBV27 | ASSLEDRARNEQF
- | TRBV28 | ASTPLGGSFTYEQY
- | TRBV6-6 | ASRQQADTQY
- | TRBV6-5 | ASSGGISNQPQH
TRBD1 | TRBV2 | ASSKGQGRTNEKLF
- | TRBV28 | ASSFHTGDQPQH
TRBD2 | TRBV28 | ASSPLGTSGGLVFNEQY
- | TRBV28 | ASSSGNEQY
TRBD2 | TRBV6-5 | ASTATGTSINEQY
- | TRBV10-1 | ASRELRVTNEKLF
- | TRBV5-1 | ASSLEVASQF
- | TRBV15 | ATSRRSQTGNIQY
TRBD1 | TRBV5-1 | ASSPRGPAYEQY